This T cell receptor beta chain was found in a study of blood T cell repertoires in COVID-19. Study-level background: The recovered donors of Cohort 3 showed two negative PCRs, clearance, or symptom resolution. Samples representing acute and convalescent COVID-19 were sourced from the United States, Italy and Spain.

The CDR3 runs 15 residues. Trimming cost V 3 bases and J 3 bases, with 15 bases left between them. CDR1 and CDR2 from the germline V gene are MGHRA and YSYEKL. Per the study methods: Reference gene primer amplification gave estimated nucleated cell counts. Only in-frame clones appear in the TCRdb table, and some are missing; sequencing was by immunoSEQ multiplex PCR. The D gene and trimming were derived from the DNA, and the V and J assignments and clone size from that table. In the table there are roughly 140,000 clones, over 75% of which are singletons. Which cohort a participant joined came from the clinical history participants gave.

The chain is built from TRBV4-1 and TRBJ2-7; D gene uncertain. This TCR was recovered from a man aged 45-65 years in a cohort exposed to, infected with or recovered from COVID-19 (not recorded which). The material sequenced was PBMCs or T cells enriched from blood (not recorded which). Here the CDR3 reads CASSHVADTDYEQYF. In DNA form, the CDR3 reads TGCGCCAGCAGCCACGTGGCAGACACTGACTACGAGCAGTACTTC.